This T cell receptor beta chain was captured in a study of shared clonotypes between healthy human individuals (dated by TCRdb to 2018 to 2020). Turning to the overall study: The cohort comprised a couple of women and three men aged 18 to 49 years. To increase sequencing depth and limit assay-specific biases, different laboratories used diverse techniques to prepare libraries and sequence TCR repertoires. Between about 0.8 and 9 billion PBMCs per donor were obtained by leukapheresis. For each donor, CD4 naive and CD4 memory were each given three plates, CD8 naive was given two plates, and CD8 memory was given one plate. To estimate repertoire size and how much clonotype sharing occurs between individuals, the study deeply sequenced the blood TCR repertoires of about five healthy adults.

CD8 naive samples were CD45RO-negative cells positively selected for CCR7, giving a CD45RA+CCR7+ population that excluded TemRA cells. The donors were healthy, HIV-negative adults with no recently reported acute infections or vaccinations. Every donor was a Caucasian adult residing in Nashville, Tennessee, USA. Blood was collected by leukapheresis, and PBMCs were isolated by Ficoll-Histopaque density gradient centrifugation and then cryopreserved in liquid nitrogen vapor phase. Analytical flow cytometry was used to check the purity and quantity of every magnetically sorted T cell population. Genomic DNA was isolated from every sorted fraction and measured by UV absorbance on a Nanodrop 2000c. Points the paper makes about the study in general: Even with the large sequencing depth, rarefaction of the sorted-subset datasets indicated that sequencing was incomplete. Because the study included a small number of donors, the genetic and exposure-history diversity represented was limited. Compared with non-shared clonotypes, clonotypes shared by all four sorted-subset donors had higher generation probabilities. Based on pairwise subsampling, the degree of clonotype sharing among donors was expected to be affected by sequencing depth. Naive subsets generally had larger estimated clonotype richness than memory subsets. Sharing across a few donors was observed for approximately 5% of naive CD4, 3.5% of naive CD8, about 2.3% of memory CD4, and about 0.4% of memory CD8 clonotypes. Sampling was restricted to blood, and TCR repertoires in tissues likely differ from the TCR repertoires found in blood.

Using the deep immunoSEQ assay, TCR CDR3 regions were amplified from genomic DNA by multiplex PCR. For each cell subset, the extracted genomic DNA was distributed evenly across all wells of several immunoSEQ 96-well plates, and each plate served as one replicate. For sorted subsets, 200 to 250 ng genomic DNA, equal to 30,000 or so T cell genomes, was loaded into each replicate PCR. The purified libraries were quantified using a Qubit 3.0 fluorometer, sized with a Bioanalyzer 2100, and then quantified again using the KAPA Library Quantification kit. A separate single-read 150-cycle Illumina NextSeq 550 flow cell was used to sequence each immunoSEQ 96-well plate. As for the original processing: Because the immunoSEQ output held only junctional sequences and lacked quality scores, the filtering could not match the filtering applied to full-length reads. Sequences were annotated with PyIR, a Python wrapper for IgBLAST v1.9, using IMGT germline references to assign V/J genes and CDR3. Reads were filtered out if the reads had weak V/J assignments (E-value above 1e-6), no CDR3, stop codons, out-of-frame junctions, or ambiguous translated residues. V3J clonotypes were defined by identical inferred V gene, J gene, and CDR3 amino acid sequence. Percentage overlap between repertoires was computed as shared unique clonotypes divided by the size of the smaller repertoire. Three approaches were used to assess repertoire richness: RTK rarefaction, the Chao1 estimator, and Recon v2.1 estimates of unobserved clonotypes. Generation probabilities for all TCRbeta clonotypes obtained by the gDNA method from several donors were computed using OLGA. TCRdb re-hosts the immuneACCESS table, in-frame sequences only. Its copies lack some clones; in the studies checked, an unresolved V gene accounts for under half of them, and the cause for the rest is not known. Clonal size and the V and J genes are those of that table, whereas D and trimming came from the DNA. The sample table lists millions of clones, about 92% of them with a count of one. The top ten clones comprise around 1.7% of the sample.

For CDR1 and CDR2, the germline V gene lists MDHEN and SYDVKM. The V and J ends are trimmed by 3 bases and 0 bases, leaving 11 bases between them. The CDR3, cysteine through phenylalanine, is 15 amino acids long. CDR3 DNA is the only sequence kept; it has 45 bases, read in frame from the first base. As for this clone: Which antigen it targets is not known. No base-level quality is on record; no much larger clone is a single base apart.

The chain is assembled from TRBV28 and TRBJ1-2, with the D gene not confidently named. The clonotype comes from a man aged 18 to 29 in good health. Some clones in this sample may be carry-over from other donors' samples. The source material was naive CD8+ T cells from PBMCs. This specimen's cell subset or site label, interpreted: CD45RA+CCR7+. CDR3 region: CASSFVVNTNYGYTF. The DNA reads as follows: TGTGCCAGCAGTTTCGTGGTGAATACTAACTATGGCTACACCTTC.